The source of this T cell receptor beta chain is a study of control samples from healthy donors and cancer patients. Only in-frame clones appear in the TCRdb table, and some are missing; sequencing was by immunoSEQ multiplex PCR. The sample consists of about 180,000 clones, approximately 94% of them appearing once. The CDR3 consists of 18 residues. CDR1 and CDR2 (germline): MGHRA, YSYEKL. With 1 base clipped from V and 6 bases from J, the junction kept 13 bases outside the gene matches. The sequence was collected from a woman younger than 35 in good health. Sequencing input: blood. The rearrangement links TRBV4-1 to TRBJ2-3, with 10 nucleotides matching TRBD2. The CDR3 nucleotides read TGCGCCAGCAGCCAAGTAAGGGTCGGGACTAGCGATTTCGATACGCAGTATTTT. It encodes CASSQVRVGTSDFDTQYF.